Given below is one TCR beta chain in context. Which antigen it targets is not known. No qualities accompany the bases; no much larger clone lies one base away. CDR1 SNHLY and CDR2 FYNNEI were looked up in the germline V gene. The CDR3 measures 15 amino acids from cysteine to phenylalanine. Only CDR3 DNA is held: 45 bases, read in frame from base 1. Trimming takes 9 bases off V and 2 bases off J; junction bases not matched to a gene: 12. The record originates from a study of blood T cell repertoires in COVID-19 (dated by TCRdb to between 2020 and 2021). About the full investigation: Samples covering the acute and convalescent phases of COVID-19 were provided by collaborators in the United States, Italy and Spain. The material from the prospective study consisted of cDNA or gDNA derived from T cells, B-cell-depleted T cells, or PBMCs. Where available, HLA class I and class II types were obtained from metadata supplied by the sample provider rather than from assay-based typing. Sample metadata almost always included a de-identified subject ID, COVID-19 status, age in years and sex. The repertoires were released in a freely available public database intended as a resource for research on the immune response to SARS-CoV-2. Samples were obtained from the ongoing ImmuneRACE study (first 160 participants) and from some 1,200 subjects provided by 6 global collaborators. Subjects who had been exposed to COVID-19, were actively infected with it, or had recovered from it provided the deeply sampled blood TCRbeta repertoires that made up the dataset. Results the study describes overall, beyond this receptor: The amount of clinical and demographic metadata varied by source and participant and was provided uncurated.

Whole blood was collected in K2EDTA tubes by collaborating institutions according to the institutions' own protocols. For TCRbeta analysis, collaborators shipped samples as frozen whole blood, isolated PBMCs, or DNA extracted from either of those sample types. TCRbeta CDR3 regions were amplified from genomic DNA by means of the immunoSEQ Assay, a bias-controlled multiplex PCR. As for the authors' bioinformatics: The number of nucleated cells in each sample was estimated from the amplification of reference gene primers within the assay. Sequence reads were collapsed and filtered to measure the absolute abundance of every unique TCRbeta CDR3 rearrangement. For each sample, productive Simpson clonality was calculated as the square root of Simpson's diversity index over productive rearrangements. Here the immuneACCESS table is served through TCRdb, limited to in-frame sequences with V and J called. Missing clones are a known gap in these copies; in checked studies unresolved V genes cover under half, and the rest lacks a known reason. That table furnishes V, J and clone size, whereas the DNA furnished D and trimming. For this sample there are around 100,000 clones; about 88% appear just once. Jointly, the top ten make up 6.5% to 8% of the sample.

The receptor was isolated from a young man in a cohort sampled during active COVID-19. The specimen sequenced was peripheral blood. In this chain, TRBV2 is recombined with TRBJ2-7; 8 bases in the middle match TRBD2. The sequenced DNA is TGTGCCAGAAGGGCGGGGGGTTTCTATGCCTACGAGCAGTACTTC. The resulting protein is CARRAGGFYAYEQYF.